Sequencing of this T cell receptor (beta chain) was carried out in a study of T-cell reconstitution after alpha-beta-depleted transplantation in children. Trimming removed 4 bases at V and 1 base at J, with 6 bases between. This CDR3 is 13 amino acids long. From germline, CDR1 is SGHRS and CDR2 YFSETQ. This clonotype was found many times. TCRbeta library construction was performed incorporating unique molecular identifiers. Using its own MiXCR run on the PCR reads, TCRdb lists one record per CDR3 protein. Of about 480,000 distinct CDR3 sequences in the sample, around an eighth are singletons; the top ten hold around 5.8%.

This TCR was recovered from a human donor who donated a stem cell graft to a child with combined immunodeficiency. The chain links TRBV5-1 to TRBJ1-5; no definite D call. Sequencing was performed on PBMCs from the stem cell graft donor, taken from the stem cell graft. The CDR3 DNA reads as TGCGCCAGCAGCCCGTGGAGCAATCAGCCCCAGCATTTT. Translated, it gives CASSPWSNQPQHF.